This entry lists 18 T cell receptor beta chains sequenced from one sample in a study of T-cell reconstitution after alpha-beta-depleted transplantation in children. A library of TCRbeta sequences, prepared with unique molecular identifiers, was generated. TCRdb fed the PCR reads into MiXCR, producing one record per CDR3 protein. The sample includes approximately 240,000 distinct CDR3 sequences, approximately 9.5% of them seen just once. The starting material was PBMCs from the stem cell graft donor, obtained from the stem cell graft. These receptors were collected from a human donor who donated a stem cell graft to a child with acute lymphoblastic leukemia.

The V call is TRBV25-1, the J call TRBJ2-2; D remains ambiguous. Trimming removed 4 bases at V and 5 bases at J, with 17 bases between. Germline values: CDR1 MGHDK, CDR2 SYGVNS. The CDR3 is 16 amino acids. The CDR3 sequence: CASSGGGQVRTGELFF. DNA for the CDR3: TGTGCCAGCAGTGGAGGTGGGCAGGTCAGGACCGGGGAGCTGTTTTTT. Complete variable domain (other parts from reference TRBV25-1 and TRBJ2-2): EADIYQTPRYLVIGTGKKITLECSQTMGHDKMYWYQQDPGMELHLIHYSYGVNSTEKGDLSSESTVSRIRTEHFPLTLESARPSHTSQYLCASSGGGQVRTGELFFGEGSRLTVL.

The table lists this clonotype with a few counts. The chain employs TRBV6-2 or TRBV6-3 and TRBJ1-5; no definite D call. The CDR3 spans 15 residues. Trimming left V 4 bases short and J 4 bases short, with 14 bases between. In germline, CDR1 is MNHEY, CDR2 SVGEGT. CDR3 loop: CASSSRTGRNQPQHF. The CDR3 region has the DNA TGTGCCAGCAGTTCAAGGACGGGAAGAAATCAGCCCCAGCATTTT.

The rearrangement joins TRBV3-1 to TRBJ2-1; 9 nucleotides align to TRBD1. In germline, CDR1 is LGHDT, CDR2 YNNKEL (reference sequence). This CDR3 contains 15 residues. The V gene end was trimmed by 3 bases and the J gene end by 2 bases; junction bases not matched to a gene: 2. CDR3: CASSHWTGAYNEQFF. CDR3 DNA: TGTGCCAGCAGCCACTGGACAGGGGCCTACAATGAGCAGTTCTTC.

In this sample, this clonotype turned up many times. The V gene is TRBV12-3 or TRBV12-4, the J gene TRBJ2-5; 7 bases fit TRBD1. The CDR3 length is 15 residues. V lost 6 bases and J lost 5; bases outside the gene matches: 12. The DNA for the CDR3 is TGTGCCAGCAGCCACACAGGGGACCTCGGGGAGACCCAGTACTTC. Its translation is CASSHTGDLGETQYF.

In DNA, the CDR3 is TGTGCCAGCAGTCCGAGAAGGGGTCAGCCCCAGCATTTT. The encoded protein is CASSPRRGQPQHF. The chain has TRBV6-1 and TRBJ1-5, with D perhaps matching TRBD1 (5 bases). The CDR3 has 13 residues. Trimming stripped 5 bases from V and 6 bases from J, with 11 bases between. Germline V CDR1 and CDR2: MNHNS, SASEGT.

CDR3 in amino acids: CASSQDLTGVRYNEQFF. In DNA form, the CDR3 reads TGTGCCAGCAGCCAAGACCTGACAGGGGTGCGGTACAATGAGCAGTTCTTC. The chain links TRBV7-2 to TRBJ2-1; 8 nucleotides align to TRBD1. This CDR3 contains 17 residues. With V trimmed by 5 bases and J by 4 bases, 13 bases remained unmatched. Germline V gives CDR1 SGHTA, CDR2 FQGNSA.

V gene TRBV25-1 combines with J gene TRBJ2-1; D is possibly TRBD1 (6 bases). With 1 base removed from V and 0 bases from J, the gap between germline ends came to 13 bases. The CDR3 length is 17 residues. The germline CDR1 and CDR2 sequences are MGHDK and SYGVNS. CDR3 in amino acids: CASSELAVQGSYNEQFF. The CDR3 coding sequence is TGTGCCAGCAGTGAATTGGCGGTACAGGGCTCCTACAATGAGCAGTTCTTC.

V gene TRBV5-1 combines with J gene TRBJ1-2, with a tentative D call TRBD1 (6 bases). Germline V lookup: CDR1 SGHRS, CDR2 YFSETQ. V was clipped by 8 bases and J by 5 bases, with 19 bases between them. There are 14 residues in the CDR3. This CDR3 reads CARARRGQHYGYTF. CDR3 coding DNA: TGCGCCAGGGCCCGACGAGGACAGCATTATGGCTACACCTTC.

There are many counts of this clonotype. V and J are TRBV10-3 and TRBJ1-4; D gene unclear. This CDR3 has 17 residues. Germline CDR1 ENHRY, CDR2 SYGVKD. Trimming pared 0 bases from V and 0 bases from J, leaving 11 bases between. CDR3 sequence: CAISESPADTTNEKLFF. CDR3 nucleotides: TGTGCCATCAGTGAGTCTCCGGCAGATACAACTAATGAAAAACTGTTTTTT.

This clonotype was recorded a few times. V usage is TRBV6-2 or TRBV6-3 and J usage is TRBJ1-1; possibly TRBD1 for D (6 bases). The CDR3 consists of 15 residues. CDR1 and CDR2 (germline): MNHEY, SVGEGT. V was pared by 6 bases and J by 0 bases, with 14 bases between. The CDR3 sequence: CASSPGGILNTEAFF. The CDR3, as DNA: TGTGCCAGCAGCCCCGGGGGCATCCTGAACACTGAAGCTTTCTTT.

This clonotype was counted a few times. The CDR3 nucleotides read TGCAGCGTTGAATCGACTCTCGGTGGGTGGTTGGATAACGGCTACACCTTC. Its translation: CSVESTLGGWLDNGYTF. This rearrangement joins TRBV29-1 to TRBJ1-2; D gene ambiguous. V was shortened by 2 bases and J by 8 bases, with 27 bases between the two germline ends. The germline CDR1 and CDR2 sequences are SQVTM and ANQGSEA. CDR3 length: 17 residues.

This sequence joins TRBV14 and TRBJ2-7; D is perhaps TRBD1 (5 bases). This CDR3 is 12 amino acids long. V gave up 1 base and J gave up 7 bases, with 8 bases separating them. CDR1 SGHDN and CDR2 FVKESK come from the germline V gene. The CDR3 loop is CASSQVGAEQYF. The CDR3 bases are TGTGCCAGCAGCCAAGTTGGGGCAGAGCAGTACTTC. The variable domain in full, with the rest retrieved from reference TRBV14 and TRBJ2-7, is EAGVTQFPSHSVIEKGQTVTLRCDPISGHDNLYWYRRVMGKEIKFLLHFVKESKQDESGMPNNRFLAERTGGTYSTLKVQPAELEDSGVYFCASSQVGAEQYFGPGTRLTVT.

This clonotype occurred a few times. This chain joins TRBV29-1 and TRBJ2-7; 8 bases agree with TRBD1. CDR1 and CDR2 from the germline V gene are SQVTM and ANQGSEA. V lost 6 bases to trimming and J lost 3 bases; unmatched junction nucleotides: 13. This CDR3 comprises 15 residues. The chain's CDR3 is CSVELKDRERYEQYF. In nucleotides, the CDR3 is TGCAGCGTCGAACTAAAGGACAGGGAGCGCTACGAGCAGTACTTC.

This clonotype was seen at least ten times. The chain combines TRBV5-1 with TRBJ2-5; D possibly corresponds to TRBD1 (6 bases). Trimming shortened V by 3 bases and J by 5 bases, and 14 bases separated the two germline ends. The CDR3 is made up of 14 amino acids. Germline V lookup: CDR1 SGHRS, CDR2 YFSETQ. CDR3 nucleotide sequence: TGCGCCAGCAGCTCACAGGGTTTATGGGAGACCCAGTACTTC. Protein sequence: CASSSQGLWETQYF.

This clonotype was seen many times. The chain recombines TRBV9 with TRBJ2-5, with 9 bases aligning to TRBD2. V was pared by 3 bases and J by 2 bases, with 8 bases of the junction left unmatched. The germline V gene encodes CDR1 SGDLS and CDR2 YYNGEE. The CDR3 spans 16 residues. The CDR3, as DNA: TGTGCCAGCAGCGCCGGCTTGGGACTAGCACAAGAGACCCAGTACTTC. It encodes CASSAGLGLAQETQYF.

The chain couples TRBV20-1 to TRBJ1-6; D is perhaps TRBD1 (6 bases). Germline assignment: CDR1 DFQATT and CDR2 SNEGSKA (reference sequence). Trimming cost V 5 bases and J 3 bases, with 17 bases left between them. The CDR3 loop spans 16 amino acids. The CDR3 is CSASPGSGVYNSPLHF. The CDR3 DNA reads TGCAGTGCTTCCCCAGGGTCAGGGGTCTATAATTCACCCCTCCACTTT.

This clonotype has just a few counts. The chain uses TRBV7-2 and TRBJ1-2; no clear D gene. Germline loops: CDR1 SGHTA, CDR2 FQGNSA. Trimming left V 3 bases short and J 4 bases short, with 9 bases between. The CDR3 runs 13 residues. The CDR3 is CASSFMDLYGYTF. In DNA form, the CDR3 reads TGTGCCAGCAGCTTTATGGACCTCTATGGCTACACCTTC.

This clonotype was recorded at least ten times. CDR3 bases: TGTGCCGTGACTAGCGGCACAGATACGCAGTATTTT. It translates to CAVTSGTDTQYF. This chain joins TRBV10-3 and TRBJ2-3; 8 bases are a match to TRBD2. CDR1 ENHRY and CDR2 SYGVKD come from the germline V gene. The CDR3 consists of 12 residues. The V segment lost 11 bases and the J segment 1 base; nucleotides outside the gene matches: 2.